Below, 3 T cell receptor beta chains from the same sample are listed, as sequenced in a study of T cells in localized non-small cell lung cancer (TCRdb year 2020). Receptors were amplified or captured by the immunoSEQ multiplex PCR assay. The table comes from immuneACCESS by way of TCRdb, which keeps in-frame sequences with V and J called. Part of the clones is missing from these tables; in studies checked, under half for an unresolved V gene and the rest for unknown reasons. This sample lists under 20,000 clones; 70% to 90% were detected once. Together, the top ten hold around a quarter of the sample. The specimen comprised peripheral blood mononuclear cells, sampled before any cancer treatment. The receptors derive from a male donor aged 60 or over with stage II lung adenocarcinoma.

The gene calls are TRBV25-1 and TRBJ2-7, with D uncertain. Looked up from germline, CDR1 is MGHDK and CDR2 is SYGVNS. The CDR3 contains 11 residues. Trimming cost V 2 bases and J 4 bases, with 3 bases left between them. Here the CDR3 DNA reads TGTGCCAGCAGTGAAGCGTACGAGCAGTACTTC. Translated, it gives CASSEAYEQYF.

The CDR3 reads CASSLDGGGTEAFF. For the CDR3, the DNA is TGCGCCAGCAGCTTGGACGGAGGGGGCACTGAAGCTTTCTTT. The J gene is TRBJ1-1, the V gene TRBV5-1; possible D gene TRBD1, 6 bases. The V end was cut by 0 bases, the J end by 4 bases, with 10 bases between. Germline values: CDR1 SGHRS, CDR2 YFSETQ. This CDR3 is 14 amino acids long.

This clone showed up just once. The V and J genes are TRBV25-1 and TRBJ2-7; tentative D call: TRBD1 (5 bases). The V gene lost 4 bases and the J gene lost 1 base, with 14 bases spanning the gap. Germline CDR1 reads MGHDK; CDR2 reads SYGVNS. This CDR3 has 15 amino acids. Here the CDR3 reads CASSAPPRTSYEQYF. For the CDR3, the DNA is TGTGCCAGCAGTGCCCCCCCCCGGACATCCTACGAGCAGTACTTC.